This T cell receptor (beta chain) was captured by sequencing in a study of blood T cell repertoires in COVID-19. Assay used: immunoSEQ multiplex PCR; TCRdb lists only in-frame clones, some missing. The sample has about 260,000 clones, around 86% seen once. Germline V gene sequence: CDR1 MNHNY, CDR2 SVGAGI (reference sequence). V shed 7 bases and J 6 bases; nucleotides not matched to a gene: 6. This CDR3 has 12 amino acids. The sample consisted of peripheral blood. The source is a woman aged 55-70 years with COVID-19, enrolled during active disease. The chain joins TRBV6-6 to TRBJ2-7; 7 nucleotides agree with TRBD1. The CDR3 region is CASTKGAGEQYF. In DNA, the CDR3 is TGTGCCAGCACCAAGGGGGCTGGCGAGCAGTACTTC.